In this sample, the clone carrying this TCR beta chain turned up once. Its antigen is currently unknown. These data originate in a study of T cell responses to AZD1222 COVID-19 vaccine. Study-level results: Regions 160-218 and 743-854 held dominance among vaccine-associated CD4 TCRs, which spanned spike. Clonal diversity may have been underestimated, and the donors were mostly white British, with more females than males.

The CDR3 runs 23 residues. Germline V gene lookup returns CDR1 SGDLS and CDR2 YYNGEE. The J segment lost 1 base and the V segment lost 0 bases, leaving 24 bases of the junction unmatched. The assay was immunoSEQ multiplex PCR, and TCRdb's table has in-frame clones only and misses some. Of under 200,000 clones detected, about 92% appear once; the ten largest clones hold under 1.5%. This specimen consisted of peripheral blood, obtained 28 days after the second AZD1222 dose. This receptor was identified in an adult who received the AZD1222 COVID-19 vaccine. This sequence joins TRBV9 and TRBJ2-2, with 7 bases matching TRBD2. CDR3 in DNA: TGTGCCAGCAGCGTAGAGGGGCGGGCCGGGGAGCGGGATTTAGGGCGGAACACCGGGGAGCTGTTTTTT. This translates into CASSVEGRAGERDLGRNTGELFF. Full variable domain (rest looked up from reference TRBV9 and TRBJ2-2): DSGVTQTPKHLITATGQRVTLRCSPRSGDLSVYWYQQSLDQGLQFLIQYYNGEERAKGNILERFSAQQFPDLHSELNLSSLELGDSALYFCASSVEGRAGERDLGRNTGELFFGEGSRLTVL.